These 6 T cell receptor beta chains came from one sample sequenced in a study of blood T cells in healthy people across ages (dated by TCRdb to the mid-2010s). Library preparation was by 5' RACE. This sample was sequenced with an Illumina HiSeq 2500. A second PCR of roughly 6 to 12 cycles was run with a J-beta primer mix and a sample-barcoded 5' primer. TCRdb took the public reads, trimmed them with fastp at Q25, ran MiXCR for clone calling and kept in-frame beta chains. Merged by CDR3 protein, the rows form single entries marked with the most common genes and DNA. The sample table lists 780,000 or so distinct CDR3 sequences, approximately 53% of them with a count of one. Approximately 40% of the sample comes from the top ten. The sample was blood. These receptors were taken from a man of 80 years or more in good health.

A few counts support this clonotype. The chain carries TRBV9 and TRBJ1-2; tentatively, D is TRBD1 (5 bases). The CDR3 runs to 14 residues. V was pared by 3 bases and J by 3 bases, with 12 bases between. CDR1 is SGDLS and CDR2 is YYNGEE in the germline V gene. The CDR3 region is CASSGGGFDYGYTF. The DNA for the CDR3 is TGTGCCAGCAGCGGGGGGGGGTTCGACTATGGCTACACCTTC.

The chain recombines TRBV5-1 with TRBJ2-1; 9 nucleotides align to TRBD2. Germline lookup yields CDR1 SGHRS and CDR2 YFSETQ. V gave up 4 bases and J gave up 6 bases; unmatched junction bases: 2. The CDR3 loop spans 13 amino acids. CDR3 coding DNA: TGCGCCAGCAGCCGACTAGCGGCCAATGAGCAGTTCTTC. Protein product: CASSRLAANEQFF.

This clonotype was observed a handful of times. The CDR3 sequence is CASSPFNAGDRDTQYF. The CDR3 nucleotides read TGTGCCAGCAGTCCCTTTAACGCGGGAGATAGAGATACGCAGTATTTT. The rearrangement links TRBV6-2 or TRBV6-3 to TRBJ2-3, with 7 bases fitting TRBD2. The ends lost 5 bases at V and 5 bases at J; junction bases unmatched: 13. This CDR3 region has 16 residues. Germline assignment: CDR1 MNHEY and CDR2 SVGEGT.

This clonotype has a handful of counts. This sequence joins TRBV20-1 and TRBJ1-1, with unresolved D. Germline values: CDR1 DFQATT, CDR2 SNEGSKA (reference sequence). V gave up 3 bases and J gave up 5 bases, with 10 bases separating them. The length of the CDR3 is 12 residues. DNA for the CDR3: TGCAGTGCTAGGGCCGGAGGGACTGAAGCTTTCTTT. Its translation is CSARAGGTEAFF.

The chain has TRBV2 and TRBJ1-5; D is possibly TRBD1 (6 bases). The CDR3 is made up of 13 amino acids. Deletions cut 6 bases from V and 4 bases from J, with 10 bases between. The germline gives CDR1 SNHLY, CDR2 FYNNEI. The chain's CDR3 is CASSGQPNQPQHF. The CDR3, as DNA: TGTGCCAGCAGCGGACAGCCTAATCAGCCCCAGCATTTT.

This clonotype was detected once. As DNA, the CDR3 is TGTGCCAGCAGCAAAGAAGGGCGTGATCTCTCCTACGAGCAGTACTTC. Protein product: CASSKEGRDLSYEQYF. This chain joins TRBV21-1 and TRBJ2-7; the table names TRBD1, a call not compared with the DNA. TRBV21-1 corresponds to a pseudogene. This CDR3 region has 16 residues.